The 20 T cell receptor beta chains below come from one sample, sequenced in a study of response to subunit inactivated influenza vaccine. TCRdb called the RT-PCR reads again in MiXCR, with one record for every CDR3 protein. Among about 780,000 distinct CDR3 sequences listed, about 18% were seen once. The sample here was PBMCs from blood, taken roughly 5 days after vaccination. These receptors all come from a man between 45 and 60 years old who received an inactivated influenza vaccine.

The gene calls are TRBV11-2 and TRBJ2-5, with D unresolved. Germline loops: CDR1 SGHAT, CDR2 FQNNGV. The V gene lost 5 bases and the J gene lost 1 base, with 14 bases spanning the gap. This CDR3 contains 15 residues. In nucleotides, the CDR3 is TGTGCCAGCAGCGAAAACGCTCAGCTCCAAGAGACCCAGTACTTC. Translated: CASSENAQLQETQYF.

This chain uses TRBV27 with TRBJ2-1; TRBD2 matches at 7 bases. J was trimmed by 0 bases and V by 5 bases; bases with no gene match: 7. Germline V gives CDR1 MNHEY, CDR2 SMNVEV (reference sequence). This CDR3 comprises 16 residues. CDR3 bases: TGTGCCAGCAGTAGAATCGGGGGGATCTCCTACAATGAGCAGTTCTTC. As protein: CASSRIGGISYNEQFF.

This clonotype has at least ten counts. DNA of the CDR3: TGTGCCAGCAAGGGCCCCTGGCTCGACGAGACCCAGTACTTC. Protein sequence: CASKGPWLDETQYF. This chain joins TRBV6-1 and TRBJ2-5; D is ambiguous. Germline CDR1 MNHNS, CDR2 SASEGT. The CDR3 runs 14 residues. Trimming removed 7 bases at V and 5 bases at J, with 17 bases between.

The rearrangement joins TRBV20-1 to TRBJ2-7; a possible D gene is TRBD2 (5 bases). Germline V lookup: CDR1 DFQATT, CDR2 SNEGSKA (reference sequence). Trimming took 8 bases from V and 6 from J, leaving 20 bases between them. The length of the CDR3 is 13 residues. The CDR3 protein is CSPLTGSRAEQYF. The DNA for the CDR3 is TGCAGTCCACTTACGGGATCCCGGGCCGAGCAGTACTTC.

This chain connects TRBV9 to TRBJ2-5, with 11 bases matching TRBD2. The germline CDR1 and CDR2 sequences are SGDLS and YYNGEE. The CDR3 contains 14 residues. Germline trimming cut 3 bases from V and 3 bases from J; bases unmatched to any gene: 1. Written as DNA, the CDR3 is TGTGCCAGCAGCGCGACTAGCGGGAAAGAGACCCAGTACTTC. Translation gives CASSATSGKETQYF.

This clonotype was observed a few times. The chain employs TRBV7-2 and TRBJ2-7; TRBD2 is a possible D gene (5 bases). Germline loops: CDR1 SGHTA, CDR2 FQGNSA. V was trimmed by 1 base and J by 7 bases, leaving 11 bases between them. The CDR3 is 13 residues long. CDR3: CASSLGERGEQYF. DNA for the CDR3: TGTGCCAGCAGCTTAGGAGAGCGAGGGGAGCAGTACTTC. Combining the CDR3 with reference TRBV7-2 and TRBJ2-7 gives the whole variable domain GAGVSQSPSNKVTEKGKDVELRCDPISGHTALYWYRQSLGQGLEFLIYFQGNSAPDKSGLPSDRFSAERTGGSVSTLTIQRTQQEDSAVYLCASSLGERGEQYFGPGTRLTVT.

The CDR3 sequence: CSASAAGSGETQYF. CDR3 coding DNA: TGCAGTGCTAGTGCGGCGGGATCGGGGGAGACCCAGTACTTC. The chain couples TRBV20-1 to TRBJ2-5; tentatively, D is TRBD2 (6 bases). Per the germline V gene, CDR1 is DFQATT and CDR2 is SNEGSKA (reference sequence). The CDR3 extends over 14 amino acids. Trimming stripped 3 bases from V and 5 bases from J, with 16 bases between.

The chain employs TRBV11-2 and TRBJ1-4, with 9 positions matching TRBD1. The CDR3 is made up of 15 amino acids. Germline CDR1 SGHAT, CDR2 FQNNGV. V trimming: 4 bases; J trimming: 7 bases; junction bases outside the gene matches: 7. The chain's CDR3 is CASSWTDRGGEKLFF. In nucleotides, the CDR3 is TGTGCCAGCAGCTGGACGGACAGGGGAGGTGAAAAACTGTTTTTT.

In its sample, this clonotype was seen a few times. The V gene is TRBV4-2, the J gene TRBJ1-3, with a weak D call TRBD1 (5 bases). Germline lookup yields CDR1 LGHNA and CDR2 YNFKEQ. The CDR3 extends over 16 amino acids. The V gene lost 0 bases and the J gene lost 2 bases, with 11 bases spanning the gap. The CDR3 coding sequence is TGTGCCAGCAGCCAAGAGTTAGGACAAGCTGGAAACACCATATATTTT. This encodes CASSQELGQAGNTIYF.

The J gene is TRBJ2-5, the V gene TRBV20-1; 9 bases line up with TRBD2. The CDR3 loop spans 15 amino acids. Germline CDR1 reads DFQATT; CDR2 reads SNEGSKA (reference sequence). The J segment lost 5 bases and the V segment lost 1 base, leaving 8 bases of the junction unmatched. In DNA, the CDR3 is TGCAGTGCTAGAGGGTTTAGCGGGGGAGGTGAGACCCAGTACTTC. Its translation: CSARGFSGGGETQYF.

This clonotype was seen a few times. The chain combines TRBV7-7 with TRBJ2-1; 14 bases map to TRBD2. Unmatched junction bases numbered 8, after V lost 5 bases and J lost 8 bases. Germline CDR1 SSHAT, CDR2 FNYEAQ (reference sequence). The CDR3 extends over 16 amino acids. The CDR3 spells CASSRGLAGVIDEQFF. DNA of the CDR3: TGTGCCAGCAGCCGGGGACTAGCGGGAGTTATCGATGAGCAGTTCTTC.

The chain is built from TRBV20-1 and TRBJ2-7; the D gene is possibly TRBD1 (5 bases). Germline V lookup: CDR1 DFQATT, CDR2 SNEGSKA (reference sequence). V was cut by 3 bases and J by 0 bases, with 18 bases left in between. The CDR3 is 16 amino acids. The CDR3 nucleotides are TGCAGTGCTAGGGCCCTCCTAGGGGTGAGCTCCTACGAGCAGTACTTC. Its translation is CSARALLGVSSYEQYF.

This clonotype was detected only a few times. CDR3 region: CSATQGVTEAFF. Here the CDR3 DNA reads TGCAGTGCTACCCAGGGGGTGACTGAAGCTTTCTTT. The genes are TRBV20-1 and TRBJ1-1; 7 bases match TRBD1. This CDR3 has 12 residues. The germline CDR1 and CDR2 sequences are DFQATT and SNEGSKA (reference sequence). V gave up 4 bases and J gave up 5 bases; unmatched junction bases: 4.

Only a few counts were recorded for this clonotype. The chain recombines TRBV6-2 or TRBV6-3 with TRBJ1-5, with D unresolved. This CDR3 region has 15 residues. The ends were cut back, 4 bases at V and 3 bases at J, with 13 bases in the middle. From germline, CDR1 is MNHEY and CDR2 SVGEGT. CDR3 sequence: CASSSQFPNNQPQHF. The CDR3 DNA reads TGTGCCAGCAGTTCACAGTTTCCGAACAATCAGCCCCAGCATTTT.

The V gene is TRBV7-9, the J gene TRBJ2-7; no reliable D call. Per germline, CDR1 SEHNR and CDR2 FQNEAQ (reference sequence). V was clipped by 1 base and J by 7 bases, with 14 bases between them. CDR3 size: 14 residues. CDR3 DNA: TGTGCCAGCAGCTTAGACGGAGACTTCGGGGAGCAGTACTTC. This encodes CASSLDGDFGEQYF.

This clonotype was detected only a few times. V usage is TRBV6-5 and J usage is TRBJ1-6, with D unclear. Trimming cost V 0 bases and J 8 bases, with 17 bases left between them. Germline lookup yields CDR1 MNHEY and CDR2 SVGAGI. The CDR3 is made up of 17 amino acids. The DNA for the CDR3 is TGTGCCAGCAGTTACTCTGAGTCACCCCTCGAGGATTCACCCCTCCACTTT. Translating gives CASSYSESPLEDSPLHF.

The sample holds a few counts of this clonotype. The CDR3 here is CASSRGNDEQFF. CDR3 nucleotide sequence: TGTGCCAGCAGCCGCGGTAACGATGAGCAGTTCTTC. The J gene is TRBJ2-1, the V gene TRBV7-2, with D uncertain. V lost 5 bases, J lost 8 bases, and 10 bases lay in between. The CDR3 covers 12 residues. From germline, CDR1 is SGHTA and CDR2 FQGNSA.

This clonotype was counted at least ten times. The CDR3 protein is CASSLRGPYEQYF. The CDR3 coding sequence is TGTGCCAGCAGTTTAAGGGGTCCCTACGAGCAGTACTTC. The chain carries TRBV12-3 or TRBV12-4 and TRBJ2-7, with a possible D match to TRBD1 (5 bases). The CDR3 consists of 13 residues. Trimming left V 2 bases short and J 2 bases short, with 7 bases between.

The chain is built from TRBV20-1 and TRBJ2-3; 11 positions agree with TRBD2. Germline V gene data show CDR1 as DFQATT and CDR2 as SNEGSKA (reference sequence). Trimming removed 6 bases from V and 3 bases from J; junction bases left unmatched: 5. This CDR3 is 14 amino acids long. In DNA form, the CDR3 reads TGCAGTGCCCCCGGGACTAGCGGAACAGATACGCAGTATTTT. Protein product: CSAPGTSGTDTQYF.

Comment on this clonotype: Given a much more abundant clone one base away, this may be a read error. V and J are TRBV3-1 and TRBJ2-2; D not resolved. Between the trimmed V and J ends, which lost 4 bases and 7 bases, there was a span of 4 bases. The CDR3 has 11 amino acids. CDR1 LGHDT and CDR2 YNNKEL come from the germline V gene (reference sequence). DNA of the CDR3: TGTGCCAGCAGCCGGGGCGGGGAGCTGTTTTTT. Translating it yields CASSRGGELFF.